A single T cell receptor (beta chain) is shown here with its context. Its target is not known. Its ends do not fully match the called genes, so a read error is possible. This sample is drawn from a study of cytomegalovirus exposure and HLA in healthy donors. Study observations and caveats: In vitro experiments confirmed that a few CMV-associated chains were specific for CMV antigens. As a later analysis showed, a missense DCLRE1C variant was linked to trimming of TCR beta V- and J-genes. Most TCRs appeared rarely, but some public TCRs recurred in many donors.

PCR used 60 Vbeta primers and 13 Jbeta primers. Some clones are missing from TCRdb's copy, which holds only in-frame ones; the method was immunoSEQ multiplex PCR. The sample has some 98,000 clones; roughly 70% are singletons. This clonotype originated in a man aged 45-60 years in good health and CMV-seronegative. The sequenced material came from PBMCs.

CDR3 loop: CAVEQGNYEQYF. As DNA, the CDR3 is TGCGCTGTAGAGCAGGGGAACTACGAGCAGTACTTC. This chain links TRBV28 with TRBJ2-7; TRBD1 is a possible D gene (6 bases). This CDR3 has 12 residues. Germline V gene lookup returns CDR1 MDHEN and CDR2 SYDVKM.